This T cell receptor beta chain was obtained from a study of blood T cell repertoires in COVID-19. The overall study: COVID-19 samples from acute and convalescent phases originated in the United States, Italy and Spain.

Here immunoSEQ multiplex PCR was the method, and the copy in TCRdb shows in-frame clones only, minus some. The sample carries about 120,000 clones, around 85% recorded once. The CDR3 covers 14 residues. V was shortened by 10 bases and J by 7 bases, with 19 bases between the two germline ends. Germline lookup yields CDR1 SNHLY and CDR2 FYNNEI. The clonotype originates from a man aged 45-60 years with acute or convalescent COVID-19. Sequencing was done on a sample of peripheral blood. V usage is TRBV2 and J usage is TRBJ1-4, with D maybe TRBD1 (5 bases). CDR3 sequence: CATSFGGKGEKLFF. DNA of the CDR3: TGTGCCACCAGCTTCGGGGGAAAGGGTGAAAAACTGTTTTTT.